The present entry profiles one T cell receptor beta chain with its context. Method: immunoSEQ multiplex PCR; TCRdb's copy keeps in-frame clones and lacks some. Of about 160,000 clones in the sample, 70% to 90% are singletons; the top ten hold more than 10%. The data were taken from a study of control samples from healthy donors and cancer patients. The V and J ends lost 4 bases and 7 bases respectively, with 7 bases between them. This CDR3 is built from 11 residues. Germline assignment: CDR1 LGHDT and CDR2 YNNKEL (reference sequence). The source material was blood. This chain joins TRBV3-1 (or the pseudogene TRBV3-2) and TRBJ1-2; the D is unclear. The TCR originated in a man aged 25 to 40 in good health. CDR3 amino acids: CASSLGLGYTF. The DNA of the CDR3 is TGTGCCAGCAGCCTTGGGCTTGGCTACACCTTC.